This TCR beta chain was captured by sequencing in a study of cytomegalovirus exposure and HLA in healthy donors. Study at large: In an early release, HLA-typed donors contributed approximately 80 million unique TCR sequences.

In the PCR, 60 Vbeta and 13 Jbeta primers were used. Sequenced by immunoSEQ multiplex PCR; TCRdb stores in-frame clones only, minus some. The repertoire holds around 30,000 clones, with 80% to 90% as singletons. On this clone: The antigen is undetermined.

Overall study results and limits: Association of 16,951 TCR beta sequences with HLA alleles was found at 0.05 false discovery rate in a later analysis. Whilst most TCR sequences proved rare, a subset of public TCRs occurred across many donors.

Sequencing was carried out using PBMCs. The sequence was obtained from a boy aged 5-17 years in good health and CMV-seronegative.

CDR3 amino acids: CASSGALGQGAETQYF. The CDR3 bases are TGTGCCAGCAGTGGTGCACTAGGACAGGGGGCAGAGACCCAGTACTTC. J is TRBJ2-5 and V is TRBV25-1, with TRBD1 matching over 11 bases. This CDR3 region has 16 residues. Germline loops: CDR1 MGHDK, CDR2 SYGVNS. With 4 bases clipped from V and 4 bases from J, the junction kept 8 bases outside the gene matches. The variable domain in full, with the rest retrieved from reference TRBV25-1 and TRBJ2-5, is EADIYQTPRYLVIGTGKKITLECSQTMGHDKMYWYQQDPGMELHLIHYSYGVNSTEKGDLSSESTVSRIRTEHFPLTLESARPSHTSQYLCASSGALGQGAETQYFGPGTRLLVL.